Sequencing of this TCR beta chain was carried out in a study of CD8 T cells in Susac syndrome. Study-level information: Treatment at blood withdrawal was none, corticosteroids, or intravenous immunoglobulin alone in Susac syndrome patients.

About this clonotype itself: The antigen is unknown.

Study-wide points: When the CD4+ T cell repertoires of patients with Susac syndrome were examined, they did not show any clonal expansion.

The authors reverse transcribed roughly 0.5 to 1 ug RNA with random hexamers. TCRdb passed the immunoSEQ multiplex PCR reads through MiXCR, listing each CDR3 protein once. The sample shows roughly 250,000 distinct CDR3 sequences, 96% of them seen only once. The clonotype comes from a human donor with Susac syndrome. Sequencing was performed on CD4+ T cells from PBMCs.

In nucleotides, the CDR3 is TGCAGTGCTAGGCTGCGTGTGGCCGGTGAGCAGTTCTTC. The encoded protein is CSARLRVAGEQFF. This sequence joins TRBV20-1 and TRBJ2-1; D is unclear. The germline V gene has CDR1 DFQATT and CDR2 SNEGSKA (reference sequence). This CDR3 has 13 amino acids. With 3 bases removed from V and 9 bases from J, the gap between germline ends came to 15 bases.